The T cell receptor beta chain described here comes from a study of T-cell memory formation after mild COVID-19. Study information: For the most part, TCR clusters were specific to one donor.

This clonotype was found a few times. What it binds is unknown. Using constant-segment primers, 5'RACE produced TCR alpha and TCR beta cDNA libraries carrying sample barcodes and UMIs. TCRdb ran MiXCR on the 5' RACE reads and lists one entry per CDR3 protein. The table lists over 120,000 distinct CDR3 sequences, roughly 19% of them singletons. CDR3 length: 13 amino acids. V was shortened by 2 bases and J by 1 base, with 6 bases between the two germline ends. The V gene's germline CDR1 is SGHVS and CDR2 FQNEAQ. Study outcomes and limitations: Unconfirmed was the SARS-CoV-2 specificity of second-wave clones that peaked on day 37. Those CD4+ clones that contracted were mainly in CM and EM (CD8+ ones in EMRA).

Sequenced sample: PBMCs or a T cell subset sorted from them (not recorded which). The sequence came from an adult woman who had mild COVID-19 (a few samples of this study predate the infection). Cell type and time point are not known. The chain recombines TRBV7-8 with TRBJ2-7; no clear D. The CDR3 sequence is CASSLQESYEQYF. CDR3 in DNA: TGTGCCAGCAGCTTACAGGAGTCCTACGAGCAGTACTTC.